This section outlines one T cell receptor beta chain sequence together with its context. The data stem from a study of blood T cell repertoires in COVID-19. As handled by the study authors: Amplification from reference gene primers served as the basis for estimated nucleated cell counts. Profiling relied on immunoSEQ multiplex PCR, and the TCRdb table lists in-frame clones only, not all of them. V and J calls and clone size follow that table, whereas D and trimming were derived from the DNA. The sample lists under 350,000 clones, around four fifths occurring once. In germline, CDR1 is KGHDR, CDR2 SFDVKD. There are 14 residues in the CDR3. The germline V and J ends were trimmed by 6 bases and 8 bases, with 15 bases remaining between them.

V is TRBV24-1 and J is TRBJ1-4; the D gene is possibly TRBD1 (5 bases). Source material: peripheral blood. The receptor comes from a man in his sixties who had recovered from COVID-19. CDR3 region: CATSLRQGEEKLFF. CDR3 in DNA: TGTGCCACCAGTTTAAGGCAGGGTGAGGAAAAACTGTTTTTT.